One sample yielded the 15 T cell receptor beta chains listed below, sequenced in a study of cytomegalovirus exposure and HLA in healthy donors. Method: immunoSEQ multiplex PCR; TCRdb's copy keeps in-frame clones and lacks some. This table holds approximately 280,000 clones, roughly 90% found once. Sequencing used PBMCs. These receptors came from a woman younger than 30 in good health and CMV-seronegative.

CDR3 nucleotide sequence: TGTGCCAGCAGTTATAGCGGAGAGCAGTTCTTC. Its protein is CASSYSGEQFF. The chain couples TRBV7-2 to TRBJ2-1; a possible D gene is TRBD2 (6 bases). CDR1 is SGHTA and CDR2 is FQGNSA in the germline V gene. The CDR3 has 11 amino acids. V lost 6 bases and J 10 bases, leaving 10 bases between the germline ends.

The rearrangement links TRBV6-5 to TRBJ2-2, with D perhaps matching TRBD1 (6 bases). Germline lookup yields CDR1 MNHEY and CDR2 SVGAGI. Trimming cost V 8 bases and J 0 bases, with 10 bases left between them. This CDR3 contains 14 residues. The CDR3 DNA reads TGTGCCAGCTCATGGACAGCGAACACCGGGGAGCTGTTTTTT. Its translation is CASSWTANTGELFF.

This clone was recorded once. V usage is TRBV18 and J usage is TRBJ2-7; 8 bases line up with TRBD1. V shed 2 bases, J shed 2 bases, and the junction held 5 bases outside the gene matches. Per germline, CDR1 KGHSH and CDR2 LQKENI. The CDR3 spans 15 residues. DNA of the CDR3: TGTGCCAGCTCACCAAATTCAGGGGGCACCTACGAGCAGTACTTC. It yields the protein CASSPNSGGTYEQYF.

This clone was observed once. The V call is TRBV2, the J call TRBJ2-5, with D uncertain. This CDR3 is 13 amino acids long. Germline V gene sequence: CDR1 SNHLY, CDR2 FYNNEI. Deletions cut 6 bases from V and 1 base from J, with 9 bases between. The CDR3 sequence: CASRSSSQETQYF. In DNA, the CDR3 is TGTGCCAGCAGGTCGTCTAGCCAAGAGACCCAGTACTTC.

The chain links TRBV27 to TRBJ2-3; D is perhaps TRBD1 (5 bases). This CDR3 has 13 residues. Per the germline V gene, CDR1 is MNHEY and CDR2 is SMNVEV (reference sequence). V lost 6 bases and J 6 bases, leaving 13 bases between the germline ends. The CDR3 is CASSIGHFDTQYF. CDR3 in DNA: TGTGCCAGCAGCATCGGACATTTTGATACGCAGTATTTT.

V usage is TRBV11-2 and J usage is TRBJ1-1; a weak D match, TRBD1 (5 bases). Germline values: CDR1 SGHAT, CDR2 FQNNGV. This CDR3 region has 19 residues. V lost 2 bases, J lost 0 bases, and 22 bases lay in between. In DNA form, the CDR3 reads TGTGCCAGCAGCTTAAAACCGGGGGGGATCGTCGTTGTGAACACTGAAGCTTTCTTT. Its translation: CASSLKPGGIVVVNTEAFF. Filled out from reference TRBV11-2 and TRBJ1-1, the complete variable domain reads EAGVAQSPRYKIIEKRQSVAFWCNPISGHATLYWYQQILGQGPKLLIQFQNNGVVDDSQLPKDRFSAERLKGVDSTLKIQPAKLEDSAVYLCASSLKPGGIVVVNTEAFFGQGTRLTVV.

This rearrangement joins TRBV27 to TRBJ1-5; tentatively, D is TRBD1 (6 bases). The V gene's germline CDR1 is MNHEY and CDR2 SMNVEV (reference sequence). The CDR3 spans 14 residues. V was cut by 7 bases and J by 4 bases, with 14 bases left in between. CDR3 in DNA: TGTGCCAGCATGGCAGGGGACCTAAATCAGCCCCAGCATTTT. This codes for CASMAGDLNQPQHF.

This chain joins TRBV19 and TRBJ1-2, with D hard to call. The CDR3 is 16 residues long. In germline, CDR1 is LNHDA, CDR2 SQIVND (reference sequence). The ends were cut back, 3 bases at V and 5 bases at J, with 19 bases in the middle. The CDR3 reads CASSISLRGREYGYTF. CDR3 DNA sequence: TGTGCCAGTAGTATCTCGTTGCGTGGGCGAGAGTATGGCTACACCTTC.

The V call is TRBV2, the J call TRBJ1-6, with unresolved D. Trimming cost V 2 bases and J 10 bases, with 12 bases left between them. CDR1 is SNHLY, CDR2 FYNNEI, per germline. The CDR3 length is 14 residues. The CDR3 is CASSEFSAKSPLHF. DNA for the CDR3: TGTGCCAGCAGTGAATTTAGCGCCAAGTCACCCCTCCACTTT. The full variable domain, its missing parts supplied by reference TRBV2 and TRBJ1-6, is EPEVTQTPSHQVTQMGQEVILRCVPISNHLYFYWYRQILGQKVEFLVSFYNNEISEKSEIFDDQFSVERPDGSNFTLKIRSTKLEDSAMYFCASSEFSAKSPLHFGNGTRLTVT.

The chain carries TRBV13 and TRBJ2-7; D is ambiguous. Germline CDR1 is PRHDT and CDR2 is FYEKMQ (reference sequence). V was shortened by 2 bases and J by 6 bases, with 11 bases between the two germline ends. This CDR3 has 13 residues. In nucleotides, the CDR3 is TGTGCCAGCAGCTTACTACCGTGGTCCGAGCAGTACTTC. It encodes CASSLLPWSEQYF.

The V call is TRBV5-6, the J call TRBJ2-5, with a weak D call TRBD2 (6 bases). CDR3 length equals 15 residues. V lost 3 bases, J lost 3 bases, and 15 bases lay in between. CDR1 is SGHDT and CDR2 is YYEEEE in the germline V gene. The CDR3 spells CASSSYPGLEETQYF. The CDR3, as DNA: TGTGCCAGCAGCTCGTATCCGGGACTCGAAGAGACCCAGTACTTC.

This clone was counted a single time. This chain connects TRBV6-5 to TRBJ2-4, with D possibly matching TRBD2 (6 bases). Per germline, CDR1 MNHEY and CDR2 SVGAGI. The CDR3 extends over 16 amino acids. V was trimmed by 3 bases and J by 9 bases, leaving 21 bases between them. DNA for the CDR3: TGTGCCAGCAGTTATAGGCAGGGAGTGGGAGCGGGCATTCAGTACTTC. It translates to CASSYRQGVGAGIQYF.

The chain uses TRBV5-1 and TRBJ2-2, with TRBD2 as a possible D gene (5 bases). Trimming took 1 base from V and 7 from J, leaving 11 bases between them. The CDR3 spans 14 residues. The V gene's germline CDR1 is SGHRS and CDR2 YFSETQ. CDR3 sequence: CASSLLRVSGELFF. The CDR3 nucleotides are TGCGCCAGCAGCTTGTTGCGGGTCAGCGGGGAGCTGTTTTTT.

The CDR3 is CASRNEILPPNTEAFF. CDR3 nucleotides: TGTGCCAGCAGGAACGAGATTCTGCCTCCTAACACTGAAGCTTTCTTT. This chain joins TRBV28 and TRBJ1-1; D gene unclear. Trimming took 6 bases from V and 2 from J, leaving 19 bases between them. Germline CDR1 MDHEN, CDR2 SYDVKM. This CDR3 is built from 16 residues.

The CDR3 protein is CATSKAGDEDTQYF. For the CDR3, the DNA is TGTGCCACCTCAAAAGCGGGAGATGAGGATACGCAGTATTTT. The chain uses TRBV10-3 and TRBJ2-3, with 8 bases identical to TRBD2. The V segment lost 10 bases and the J segment 6 bases; nucleotides outside the gene matches: 12. This CDR3 is 14 amino acids long. Per the germline V gene, CDR1 is ENHRY and CDR2 is SYGVKD.